One TCR beta chain is described in this entry. From the 5' RACE reads, TCRdb called clonotypes with MiXCR, one entry per CDR3 protein. There are around 690,000 distinct CDR3 sequences in the sample; 21% occur only once, and around 4.5% lies in the top ten. This sample stems from a study of identical twins. Germline V gene lookup returns CDR1 MNHEY and CDR2 SMNVEV (reference sequence). V was pared by 5 bases and J by 2 bases, with 22 bases of the junction left unmatched. This CDR3 contains 20 residues. Separately, the same data were catalogued under a study of T cells expressing NK-cell markers.

The material sequenced was PBMCs. The origin of this receptor is a woman in her late teens or twenties in good health. The V and J genes are TRBV27 and TRBJ2-3; 7 nucleotides line up with TRBD2. The CDR3 spells CASSNLRITPTSPNTDTQYF. CDR3 DNA: TGTGCCAGCAGTAACCTTAGGATTACCCCGACTAGCCCTAACACAGATACGCAGTATTTT.